This TCR beta chain was retrieved from a study of control samples from healthy donors and cancer patients. TCRdb's copy holds only in-frame clones and misses some; the assay was immunoSEQ multiplex PCR. Altogether 85,000 to 90,000 clones are present, more than 70% being singletons, with the ten largest covering around 2.1%. The TCR originated in a woman between 35 and 50 years old in good health. Sample: blood.

The CDR3 sequence is CASSESSATGTKNIQYF. As DNA, the CDR3 is TGTGCCAGCAGTGAATCCTCGGCCACAGGAACCAAAAACATTCAGTACTTC. The chain carries TRBV25-1 and TRBJ2-4, with a possible D match to TRBD1 (5 bases). The length of the CDR3 is 17 residues. CDR1 and CDR2 from the germline V gene are MGHDK and SYGVNS. V gave up 1 base and J gave up 2 bases, with 15 bases separating them.